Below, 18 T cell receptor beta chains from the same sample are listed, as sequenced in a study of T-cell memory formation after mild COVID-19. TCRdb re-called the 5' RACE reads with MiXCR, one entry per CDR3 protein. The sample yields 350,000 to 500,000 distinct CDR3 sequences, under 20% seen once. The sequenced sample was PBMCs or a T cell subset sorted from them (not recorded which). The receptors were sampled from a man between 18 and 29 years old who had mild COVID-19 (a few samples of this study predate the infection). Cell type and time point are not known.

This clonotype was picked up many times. The CDR3 DNA sequence: TGTGCCAGCAGCGTACTAGGTAGTATCAAGGGGAATGAGCAGTTCTTC. Translated: CASSVLGSIKGNEQFF. V and J are TRBV7-6 and TRBJ2-1; D tentatively fits TRBD1 or TRBD2 (5 bases each). Germline V lookup: CDR1 SGHVS, CDR2 FNYEAQ. The CDR3 is made up of 16 amino acids. Trimming pared 5 bases from V and 7 bases from J, leaving 21 bases between.

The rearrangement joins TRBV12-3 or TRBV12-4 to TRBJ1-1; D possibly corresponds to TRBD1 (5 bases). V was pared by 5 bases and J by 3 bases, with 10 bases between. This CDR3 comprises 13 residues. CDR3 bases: TGTGCCAGCAGTGGCCAGGGATACACTGAAGCTTTCTTT. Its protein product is CASSGQGYTEAFF.

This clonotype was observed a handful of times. CDR3 DNA: TGTGCCAGCAGCTTAGTGGGGGAGAACACTGAAGCTTTCTTT. Translating gives CASSLVGENTEAFF. The chain joins TRBV7-2 to TRBJ1-1; D perhaps matches TRBD1 (5 bases). The germline gives CDR1 SGHTA, CDR2 FQGNSA. CDR3 length equals 14 residues. Trimming removed 1 base at V and 1 base at J, with 7 bases between.

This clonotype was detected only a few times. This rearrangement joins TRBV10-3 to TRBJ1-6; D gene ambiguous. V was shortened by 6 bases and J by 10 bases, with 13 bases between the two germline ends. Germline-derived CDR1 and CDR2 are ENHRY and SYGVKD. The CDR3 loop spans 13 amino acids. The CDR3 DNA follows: TGTGCCATCAGGGACGACTTCGCCTCACCCCTCCACTTT. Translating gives CAIRDDFASPLHF.

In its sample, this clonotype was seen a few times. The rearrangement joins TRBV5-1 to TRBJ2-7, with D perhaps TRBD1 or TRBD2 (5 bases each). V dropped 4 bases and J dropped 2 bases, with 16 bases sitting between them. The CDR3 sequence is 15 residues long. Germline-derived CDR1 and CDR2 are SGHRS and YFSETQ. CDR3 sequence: CASSPRAQGAYEQYF. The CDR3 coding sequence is TGCGCCAGCAGCCCCAGGGCGCAGGGAGCCTACGAGCAGTACTTC.

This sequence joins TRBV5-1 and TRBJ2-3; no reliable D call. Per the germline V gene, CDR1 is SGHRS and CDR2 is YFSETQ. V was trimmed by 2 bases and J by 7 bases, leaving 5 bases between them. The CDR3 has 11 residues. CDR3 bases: TGCGCCAGCAGCTTTTCTTATACGCAGTATTTT. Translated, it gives CASSFSYTQYF.

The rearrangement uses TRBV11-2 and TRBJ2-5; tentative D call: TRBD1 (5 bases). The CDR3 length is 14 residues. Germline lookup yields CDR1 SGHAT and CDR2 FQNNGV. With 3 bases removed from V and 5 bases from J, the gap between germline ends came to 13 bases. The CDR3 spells CASSFLYKGETQYF. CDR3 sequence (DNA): TGTGCCAGCAGCTTCCTTTACAAGGGGGAGACCCAGTACTTC.

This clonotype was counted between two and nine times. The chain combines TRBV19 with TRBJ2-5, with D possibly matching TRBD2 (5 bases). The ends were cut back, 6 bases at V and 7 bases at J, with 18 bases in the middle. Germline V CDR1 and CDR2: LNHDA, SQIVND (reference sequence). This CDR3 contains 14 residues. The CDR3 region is CASRSGLLRGTQYF. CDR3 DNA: TGTGCCAGTAGATCCGGCCTATTACGGGGGACCCAGTACTTC.

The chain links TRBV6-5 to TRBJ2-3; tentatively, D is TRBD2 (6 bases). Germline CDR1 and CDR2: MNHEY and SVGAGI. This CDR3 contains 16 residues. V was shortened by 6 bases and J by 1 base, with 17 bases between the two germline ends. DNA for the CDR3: TGTGCCAGCAGAGTCGGCGGGGTTGGGCGCACAGATACGCAGTATTTT. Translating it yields CASRVGGVGRTDTQYF.

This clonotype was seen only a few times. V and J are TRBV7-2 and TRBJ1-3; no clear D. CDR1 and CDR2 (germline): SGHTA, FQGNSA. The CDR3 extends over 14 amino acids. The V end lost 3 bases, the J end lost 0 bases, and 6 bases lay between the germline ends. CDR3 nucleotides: TGTGCCAGCAGCTTCGTCGGCTCTGGAAACACCATATATTTT. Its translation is CASSFVGSGNTIYF.

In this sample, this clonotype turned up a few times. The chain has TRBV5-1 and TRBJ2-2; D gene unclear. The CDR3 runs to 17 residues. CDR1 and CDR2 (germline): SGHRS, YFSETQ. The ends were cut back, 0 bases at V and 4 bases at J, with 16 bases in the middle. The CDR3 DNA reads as TGCGCCAGCAGCTTGGCCAGTTCGGGCTGGAGCACCGGGGAGCTGTTTTTT. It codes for CASSLASSGWSTGELFF.

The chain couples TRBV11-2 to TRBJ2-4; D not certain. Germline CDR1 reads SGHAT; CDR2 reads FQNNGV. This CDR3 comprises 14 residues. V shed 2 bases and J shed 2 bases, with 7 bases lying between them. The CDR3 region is CASSLYGSKNIQYF. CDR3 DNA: TGTGCCAGCAGCTTATATGGATCCAAAAACATTCAGTACTTC.

Written as DNA, the CDR3 is TGTGCCAGCAGCTCCTCCTCCTGGACGGACTCTCTGGGAAACACCATATATTTT. It translates to CASSSSSWTDSLGNTIYF. The V call is TRBV7-9, the J call TRBJ1-3; no definite D call. The CDR3 extends over 18 amino acids. Deletions cut 4 bases from V and 4 bases from J, with 23 bases between. The germline CDR1 and CDR2 sequences are SEHNR and FQNEAQ (reference sequence).

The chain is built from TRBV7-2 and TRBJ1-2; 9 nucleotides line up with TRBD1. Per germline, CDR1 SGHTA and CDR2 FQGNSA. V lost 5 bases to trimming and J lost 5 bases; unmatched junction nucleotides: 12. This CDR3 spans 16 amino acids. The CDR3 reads CASSPAGTGFLYGYTF. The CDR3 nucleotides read TGTGCCAGCAGCCCCGCCGGGACAGGGTTCTTGTATGGCTACACCTTC.

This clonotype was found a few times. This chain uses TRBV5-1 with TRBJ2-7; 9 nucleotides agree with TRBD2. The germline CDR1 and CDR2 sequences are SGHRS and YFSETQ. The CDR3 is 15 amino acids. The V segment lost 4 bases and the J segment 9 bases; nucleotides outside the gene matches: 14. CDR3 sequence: CASSPGTSTIDRQYF. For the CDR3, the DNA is TGCGCCAGCAGCCCGGGGACTAGCACAATTGATCGGCAGTACTTC.

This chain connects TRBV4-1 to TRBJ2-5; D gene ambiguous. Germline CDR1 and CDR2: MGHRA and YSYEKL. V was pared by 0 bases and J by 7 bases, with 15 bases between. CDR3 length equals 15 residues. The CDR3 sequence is CASSQEGGGWVTQYF. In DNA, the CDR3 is TGCGCCAGCAGCCAAGAGGGCGGCGGATGGGTGACCCAGTACTTC.

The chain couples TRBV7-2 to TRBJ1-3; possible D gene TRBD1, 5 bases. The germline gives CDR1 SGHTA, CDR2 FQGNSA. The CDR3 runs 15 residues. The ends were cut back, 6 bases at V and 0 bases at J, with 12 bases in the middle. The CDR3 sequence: CASRLAQGSGNTIYF. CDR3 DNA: TGTGCCAGCAGGCTTGCTCAGGGCTCTGGAAACACCATATATTTT.

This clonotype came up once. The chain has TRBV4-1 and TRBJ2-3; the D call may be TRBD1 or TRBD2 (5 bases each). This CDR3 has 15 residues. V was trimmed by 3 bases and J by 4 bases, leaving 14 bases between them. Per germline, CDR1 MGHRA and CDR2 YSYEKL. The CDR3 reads CASSHTGQGADTQYF. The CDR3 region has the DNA TGCGCCAGCAGCCATACGGGGCAGGGAGCAGATACGCAGTATTTT.